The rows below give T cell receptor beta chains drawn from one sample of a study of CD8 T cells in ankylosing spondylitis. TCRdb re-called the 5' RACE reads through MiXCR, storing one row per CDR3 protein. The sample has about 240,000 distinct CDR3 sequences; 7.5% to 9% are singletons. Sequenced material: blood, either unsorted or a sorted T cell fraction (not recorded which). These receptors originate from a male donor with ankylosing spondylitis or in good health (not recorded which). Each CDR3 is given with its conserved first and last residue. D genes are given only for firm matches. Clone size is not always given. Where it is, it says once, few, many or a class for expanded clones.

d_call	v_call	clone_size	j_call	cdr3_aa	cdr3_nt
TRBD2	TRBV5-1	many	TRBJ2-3	CASSLGSSGGRTDTQYF	TGCGCCAGCAGCTTGGGTTCGAGCGGGGGGCGCACAGATACGCAGTATTTT
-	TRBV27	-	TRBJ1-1	CASNNGRGTEAFF	TGTGCCAGCAATAACGGAAGGGGCACTGAAGCTTTCTTT
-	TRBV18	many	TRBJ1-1	CASSPHRDGEAFF	TGTGCCAGCTCACCTCACCGGGATGGTGAAGCTTTCTTT
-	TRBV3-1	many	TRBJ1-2	CASSLGTDYGYTF	TGTGCCAGCAGCCTCGGGACGGACTATGGCTACACCTTC
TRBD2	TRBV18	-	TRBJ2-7	CASSPGLAGEQYF	TGTGCCAGCTCACCGGGACTAGCGGGGGAGCAGTACTTC
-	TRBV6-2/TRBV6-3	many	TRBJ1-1	CASSTSWSEAFF	TGTGCCAGCAGCACAAGTTGGTCTGAAGCTTTCTTT
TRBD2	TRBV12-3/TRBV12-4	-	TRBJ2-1	CASSLLAGWEDEQFF	TGTGCCAGCAGTCTCCTAGCGGGATGGGAGGATGAGCAGTTCTTC
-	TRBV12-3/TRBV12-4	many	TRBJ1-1	CASSLMEWDTEAFF	TGTGCCAGCAGTTTGATGGAGTGGGACACTGAAGCTTTCTTT
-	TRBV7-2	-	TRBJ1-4	CASSLGPATNEKLFF	TGTGCCAGCAGCTTAGGCCCTGCAACTAATGAAAAACTGTTTTTT
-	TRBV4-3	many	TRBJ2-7	CASSLGSLSEQYF	TGCGCCAGCAGCCTAGGGTCTCTTTCGGAGCAGTACTTC
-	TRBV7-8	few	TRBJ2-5	CASSLADPGTQGTQYF	TGTGCCAGCAGCTTAGCTGATCCAGGGACCCAAGGGACCCAGTACTTC
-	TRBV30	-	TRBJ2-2	CAWSGRGRGELFF	TGTGCCTGGAGCGGTAGGGGCCGCGGGGAGCTGTTTTTT
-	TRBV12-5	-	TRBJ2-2	CASAGTTGELFF	TGTGCTAGTGCCGGGACCACCGGGGAGCTGTTTTTT
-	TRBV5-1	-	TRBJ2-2	CASSPGTTTTGELFF	TGCGCCAGCAGCCCAGGCACTACGACCACCGGGGAGCTGTTTTTT
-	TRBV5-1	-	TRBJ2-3	CASSWKDSTETQYF	TGCGCCAGCAGCTGGAAGGACAGCACAGAGACGCAGTATTTT
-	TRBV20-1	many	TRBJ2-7	CSARAQGANYEQYF	TGCAGTGCTAGAGCACAGGGAGCCAACTACGAGCAGTACTTC
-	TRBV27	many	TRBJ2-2	CASRPPGQAYTGELFF	TGTGCCAGCAGGCCCCCCGGCCAGGCCTACACCGGGGAGCTGTTTTTT
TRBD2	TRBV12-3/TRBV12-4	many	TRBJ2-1	CASSRLAEEQFF	TGTGCCAGCAGCCGACTAGCGGAAGAGCAGTTCTTC
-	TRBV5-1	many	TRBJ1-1	CASSPGHTNTEAFF	TGCGCCAGCAGCCCAGGACACACGAACACTGAAGCTTTCTTT
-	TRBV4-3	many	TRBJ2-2	CASSQGETGELFF	TGCGCCAGCAGCCAAGGGGAAACCGGGGAGCTGTTTTTT
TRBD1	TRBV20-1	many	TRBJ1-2	CSARDATTGRIGYTF	TGCAGTGCTAGAGACGCTACGACAGGGAGAATAGGCTACACCTTC
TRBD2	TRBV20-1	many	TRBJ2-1	CSAPSGGSPYNEQFF	TGCAGCGCCCCCAGCGGGGGGTCACCATACAATGAGCAGTTCTTC
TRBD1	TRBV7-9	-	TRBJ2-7	CASSPRQGAYEQYF	TGTGCCAGCAGCCCCAGACAGGGGGCCTACGAGCAGTACTTC
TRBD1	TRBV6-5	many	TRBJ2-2	CASSYQTGGSGELFF	TGTGCCAGCAGTTACCAAACAGGGGGGTCCGGGGAGCTGTTTTTT
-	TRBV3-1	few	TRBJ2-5	CASSQSRGSPVKTQYF	TGTGCCAGCAGCCAATCTCGGGGCTCCCCGGTAAAGACCCAGTACTTC
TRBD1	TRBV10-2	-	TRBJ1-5	CASSHRDRGNQPQHF	TGCGCCAGCAGCCACCGGGACAGGGGAAATCAGCCCCAGCATTTT
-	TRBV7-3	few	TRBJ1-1	CASSFPARRRFNTEAFF	TGTGCCAGCAGCTTTCCCGCACGTCGGCGCTTTAACACTGAAGCTTTCTTT
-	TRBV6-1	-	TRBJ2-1	CASSEDSREQFF	TGTGCCAGCAGTGAGGACAGCCGTGAGCAGTTCTTC
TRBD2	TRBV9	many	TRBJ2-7	CASSVAPAGGPGEQYF	TGTGCCAGCAGCGTAGCCCCCGCGGGAGGGCCGGGTGAGCAGTACTTC
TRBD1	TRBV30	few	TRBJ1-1	CAWSRDRETEAFF	TGTGCCTGGTCCCGGGACAGGGAGACTGAAGCTTTCTTT
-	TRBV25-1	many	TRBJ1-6	CASSEARSPLHF	TGTGCCAGCAGCGAGGCGAGATCACCCCTCCACTTT